This T cell receptor (beta chain) was captured in a study of blood T cell repertoires in COVID-19. Study-level background: From the United States, Italy and Spain came samples of acute and convalescent COVID-19. The cDNA or gDNA used as material had been derived from T cells, B-cell-depleted T cells, or PBMCs.

CDR1 SGHRS and CDR2 YFSETQ come from the germline V gene. With V trimmed by 0 bases and J by 5 bases, 4 bases remained unmatched. The CDR3 consists of 16 residues. Profiled with immunoSEQ multiplex PCR; TCRdb holds only in-frame clones, not every one. The sample records roughly 32,000 clones, roughly 87% being singletons. Specimen: peripheral blood. The source of this sequence is an older man with acute or convalescent COVID-19. The J gene is TRBJ1-4, the V gene TRBV5-1; 10 bases are a match to TRBD1. CDR3 coding DNA: TGCGCCAGCAGCTTGGCTCGGACAGGGGGGAATGAAAAACTGTTTTTT. This translates into CASSLARTGGNEKLFF.